Listed below are T cell receptor beta chains from one sample, sequenced in a study of cytomegalovirus exposure and HLA in healthy donors. Using immunoSEQ multiplex PCR, the repertoire was profiled, and TCRdb retains in-frame clones only, with some absent. The table lists about 48,000 clones, with roughly 6.1% in the top ten. Sequencing used PBMCs. The source is a male donor in good health and CMV-seropositive. CDR3s leave out the opening cysteine and the closing phenylalanine or tryptophan.

J | V | CDR3
TRBJ1-1 | TRBV12-1 | ASSSRTGKGPEAF
TRBJ1-6 | TRBV7-9 | ASSLGSSYNSPLH
TRBJ1-1 | TRBV7-9 | ASSLVGGEPMNTEAF
TRBJ2-7 | TRBV9 | ASSAMPTGATYEQY
TRBJ2-2 | TRBV4-3 | ASSQERGHGELF
TRBJ1-2 | TRBV9 | ASSPWRTNYGYT
TRBJ1-1 | TRBV5-4 | ASSAGQFNTEAF
TRBJ2-2 | TRBV19 | ASSIGGRLTGELF
TRBJ2-2 | TRBV27 | ASSYQGKTGELF
TRBJ1-2 | TRBV10-3 | AIRGQGSDGYT
TRBJ2-3 | TRBV11-2 | ASSPRTDRADTQY
TRBJ2-7 | TRBV5-1 | ASSLVFLGPGDEQY
TRBJ2-1 | TRBV6-1 | ASGWATTPQDEQF
NA | TRBV5-1 | ASGQGATYEQY
TRBJ2-1 | TRBV7-6 | ASSLELWTSGGDEQF
TRBJ2-1 | TRBV25-1 | ASSADRWVMNEQF
TRBJ1-2 | TRBV7-9 | ASSLATGYYGYT
TRBJ2-1 | TRBV5-4 | ASSKGLAGDRGVNEQF
TRBJ1-1 | TRBV30 | AWSPGVEAF
TRBJ2-7 | TRBV21-1 | ASSAKSGQY
TRBJ2-7 | TRBV7-2 | ASTSRAGRSYEQY
TRBJ2-7 | TRBV6-1 | ASSEAQGTRYEQY
TRBJ2-4 | TRBV7-9 | ASSLAVSLGAGKNIQY
TRBJ2-2 | TRBV7-3 | ASSSRTGSLVTGELF
TRBJ2-7 | TRBV5-4 | ASSFRDRVYEQY
TRBJ1-2 | TRBV4-1 | ASSQGPTGQANYGYT
TRBJ2-7 | TRBV5-1 | ASSLPDSRHEQY
TRBJ1-1 | TRBV4-3 | ASSQDLTTMNTEAF
TRBJ1-2 | TRBV7-9 | ASSLGDSAYGYT
TRBJ1-1 | TRBV28 | ASSFPWRGEAF
TRBJ1-5 | TRBV4-2 | ASSLGGGPFQPQH
TRBJ1-1 | TRBV6-5 | ASSYGQNTEAF
TRBJ2-1 | TRBV11-1 | ASSPGGGRGALNEQF
TRBJ1-1 | TRBV14 | ASSQEESQRGMNTEAF
TRBJ1-2 | TRBV13 | ASSFGQAYGYT
TRBJ1-6 | TRBV9 | ASSGQVSDSPLH
TRBJ1-6 | TRBV7-2 | ASSSASGTPLH
TRBJ2-7 | TRBV7-9 | ASSLDRQPYEQY
TRBJ2-3 | TRBV19 | ASSMNGGGSDTQY
TRBJ2-2 | TRBV9 | ASRLLGGNTGELF
TRBJ1-2 | TRBV5-4 | ASSSEESG
TRBJ2-5 | TRBV7-9 | ASSSTGYQETQY
TRBJ1-5 | TRBV7-3 | ASSSVSGQAQH
TRBJ2-3 | TRBV4-3 | ASSQDAGEGTDTQY
TRBJ2-7 | TRBV15 | ATRQGKDEQY
TRBJ1-6 | TRBV25-1 | ASGRGNNSPLH
TRBJ2-7 | TRBV5-1 | ASSPRTGGAYEQY
TRBJ1-6 | TRBV11-2 | ASSLDRWDRVGFSPLH
TRBJ2-7 | TRBV25-1 | ASSERAGGPQQY